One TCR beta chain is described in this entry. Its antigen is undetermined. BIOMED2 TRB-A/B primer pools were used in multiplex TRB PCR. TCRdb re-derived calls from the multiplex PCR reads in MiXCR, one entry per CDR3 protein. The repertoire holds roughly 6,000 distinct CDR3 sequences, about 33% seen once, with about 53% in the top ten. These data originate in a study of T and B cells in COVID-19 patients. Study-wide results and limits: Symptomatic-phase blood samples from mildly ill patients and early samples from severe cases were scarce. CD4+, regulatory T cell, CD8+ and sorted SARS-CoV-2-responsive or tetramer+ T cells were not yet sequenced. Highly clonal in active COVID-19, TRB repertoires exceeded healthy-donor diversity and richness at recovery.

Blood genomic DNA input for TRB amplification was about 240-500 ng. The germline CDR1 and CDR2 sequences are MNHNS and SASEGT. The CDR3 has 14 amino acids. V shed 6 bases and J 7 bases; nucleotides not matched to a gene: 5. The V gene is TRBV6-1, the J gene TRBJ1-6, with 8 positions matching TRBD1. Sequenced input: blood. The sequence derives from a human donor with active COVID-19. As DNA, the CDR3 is TGTGCCAGCAGGGCTTGGGACAGGAATTCACCCCTCCACTTT. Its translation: CASRAWDRNSPLHF.